This entry is about one TCR beta chain. A junction end diverges from the germline sequence, so it may reflect a read error. The V gene's germline CDR1 is SQVTM and CDR2 ANQGSEA. This CDR3 region has 16 residues. TCRdb keeps only in-frame clones here, not all; method: immunoSEQ multiplex PCR. The repertoire holds about 210,000 clones, with approximately 85% as singletons. This sample was taken from a study of blood T cell repertoires in COVID-19. Across the study: Collection of acute and convalescent COVID-19 samples took place in the United States, Italy and Spain. T cells, B-cell-depleted T cells, or PBMCs provided the cDNA or gDNA that served as material.

The sample was peripheral blood. The J gene is TRBJ2-3, the V gene TRBV29-1; TRBD1 agrees at 8 bases. The TCR comes from a woman in her forties or fifties with active or convalescent COVID-19. The CDR3, as DNA: TGCAGCGTTGGAGGGGACAGGCGGCAATCCACAAATACGCAGTATTTT. Protein sequence: CSVGGDRRQSTNTQYF.